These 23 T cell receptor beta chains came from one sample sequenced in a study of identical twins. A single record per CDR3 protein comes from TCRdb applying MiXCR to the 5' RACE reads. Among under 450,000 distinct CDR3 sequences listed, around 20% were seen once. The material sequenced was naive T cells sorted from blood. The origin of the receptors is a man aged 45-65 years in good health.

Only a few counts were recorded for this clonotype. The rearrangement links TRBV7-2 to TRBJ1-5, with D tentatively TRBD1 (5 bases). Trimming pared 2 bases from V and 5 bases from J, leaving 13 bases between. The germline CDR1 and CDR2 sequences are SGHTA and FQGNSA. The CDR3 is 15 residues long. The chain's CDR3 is CASSLLLGGHQPQHF. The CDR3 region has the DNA TGTGCCAGCAGCTTATTGCTGGGGGGACATCAGCCCCAGCATTTT.

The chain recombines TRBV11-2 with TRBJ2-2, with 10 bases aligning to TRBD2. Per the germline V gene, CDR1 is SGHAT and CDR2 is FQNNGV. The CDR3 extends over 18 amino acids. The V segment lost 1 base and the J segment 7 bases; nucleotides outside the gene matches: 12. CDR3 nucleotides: TGTGCCAGCAGCTTAGGTTTGCTAGCGGGAGTTGAGAGCGGGGAGCTGTTTTTT. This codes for CASSLGLLAGVESGELFF.

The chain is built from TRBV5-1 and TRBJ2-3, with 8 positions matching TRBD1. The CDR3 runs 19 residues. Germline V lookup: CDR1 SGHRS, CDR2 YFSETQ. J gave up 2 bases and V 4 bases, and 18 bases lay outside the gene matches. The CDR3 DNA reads TGCGCCAGCAGCCAAGACGACAGGGGCCTTCGGCAGGTCACAGATACGCAGTATTTT. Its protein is CASSQDDRGLRQVTDTQYF.

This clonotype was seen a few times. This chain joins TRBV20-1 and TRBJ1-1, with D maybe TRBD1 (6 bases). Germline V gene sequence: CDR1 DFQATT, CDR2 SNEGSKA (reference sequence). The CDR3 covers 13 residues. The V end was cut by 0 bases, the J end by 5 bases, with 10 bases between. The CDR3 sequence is CSARERGSTEAFF. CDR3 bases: TGCAGTGCTAGAGAGAGGGGGAGTACTGAAGCTTTCTTT.

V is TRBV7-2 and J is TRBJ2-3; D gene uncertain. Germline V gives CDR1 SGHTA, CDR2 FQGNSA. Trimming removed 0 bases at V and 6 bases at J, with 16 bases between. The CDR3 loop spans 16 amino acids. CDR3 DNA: TGTGCCAGCAGCTTAGCGTTGGGCCTACTGGGGGATACGCAGTATTTT. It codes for CASSLALGLLGDTQYF.

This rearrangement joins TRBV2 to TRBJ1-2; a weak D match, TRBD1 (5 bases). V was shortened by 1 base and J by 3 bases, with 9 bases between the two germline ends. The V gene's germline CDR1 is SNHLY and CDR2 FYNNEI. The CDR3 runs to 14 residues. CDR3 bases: TGTGCCAGCAGTGAAGTGGGGGAGGACTATGGCTACACCTTC. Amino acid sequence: CASSEVGEDYGYTF.

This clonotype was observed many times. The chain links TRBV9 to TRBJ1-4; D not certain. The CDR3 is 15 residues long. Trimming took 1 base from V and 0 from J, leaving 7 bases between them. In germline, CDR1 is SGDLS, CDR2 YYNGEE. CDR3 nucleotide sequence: TGTGCCAGCAGCGTACTGGGGTCAACTAATGAAAAACTGTTTTTT. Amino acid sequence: CASSVLGSTNEKLFF.

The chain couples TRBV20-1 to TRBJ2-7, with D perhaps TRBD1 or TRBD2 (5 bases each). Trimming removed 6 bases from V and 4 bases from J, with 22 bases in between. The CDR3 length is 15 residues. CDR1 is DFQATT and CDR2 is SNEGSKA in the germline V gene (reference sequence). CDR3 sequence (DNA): TGCAGTGCCCCATCACGGGGCATGATTCGGTACGAGCAGTACTTC. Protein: CSAPSRGMIRYEQYF.

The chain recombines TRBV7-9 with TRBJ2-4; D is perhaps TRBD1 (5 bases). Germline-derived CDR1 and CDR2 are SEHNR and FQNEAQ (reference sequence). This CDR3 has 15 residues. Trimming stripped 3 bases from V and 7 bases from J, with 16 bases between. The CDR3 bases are TGTGCCAGCAGCTTCTTCCAGGGTGCAGAGAACATTCAGTACTTC. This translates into CASSFFQGAENIQYF.

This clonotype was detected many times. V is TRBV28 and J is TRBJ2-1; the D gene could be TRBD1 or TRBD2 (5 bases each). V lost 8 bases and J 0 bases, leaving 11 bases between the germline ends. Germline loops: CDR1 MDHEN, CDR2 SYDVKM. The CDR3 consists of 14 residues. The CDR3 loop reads CASFEGSSYNEQFF. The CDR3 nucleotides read TGTGCCAGCTTCGAGGGGAGCTCCTACAATGAGCAGTTCTTC.

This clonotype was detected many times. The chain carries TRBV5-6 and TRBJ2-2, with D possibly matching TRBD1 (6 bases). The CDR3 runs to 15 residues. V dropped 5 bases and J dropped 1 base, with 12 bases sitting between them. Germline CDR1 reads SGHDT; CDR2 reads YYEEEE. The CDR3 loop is CASSHPTGNTGELFF. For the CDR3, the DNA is TGTGCCAGCAGTCACCCGACAGGGAACACCGGGGAGCTGTTTTTT.

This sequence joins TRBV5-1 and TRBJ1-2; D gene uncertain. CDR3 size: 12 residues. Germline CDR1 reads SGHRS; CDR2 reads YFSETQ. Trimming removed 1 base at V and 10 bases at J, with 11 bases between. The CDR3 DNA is TGCGCCAGCAGCTTGTATCGGACGGACTACACCTTC. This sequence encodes CASSLYRTDYTF.

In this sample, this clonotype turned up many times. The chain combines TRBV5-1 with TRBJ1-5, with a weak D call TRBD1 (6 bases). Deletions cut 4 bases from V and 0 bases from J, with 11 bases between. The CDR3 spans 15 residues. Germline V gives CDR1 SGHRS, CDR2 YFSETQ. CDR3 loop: CASSPGTLSNQPQHF. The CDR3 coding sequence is TGCGCCAGCAGCCCGGGGACACTTAGCAATCAGCCCCAGCATTTT.

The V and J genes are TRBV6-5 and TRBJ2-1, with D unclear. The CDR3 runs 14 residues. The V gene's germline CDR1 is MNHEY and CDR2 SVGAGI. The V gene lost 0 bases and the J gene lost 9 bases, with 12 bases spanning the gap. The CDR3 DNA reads TGTGCCAGCAGTTACTCGAGCCTAGGCGGTGAGCAGTTCTTC. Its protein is CASSYSSLGGEQFF.

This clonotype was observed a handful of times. CDR3 coding DNA: TGTGCCAGCAGAGTGGGACAGCTCAACACTGAAGCTTTCTTT. Residues: CASRVGQLNTEAFF. The chain uses TRBV18 and TRBJ1-1; 7 bases align to TRBD1. V shed 8 bases and J 2 bases; nucleotides not matched to a gene: 8. Per the germline V gene, CDR1 is KGHSH and CDR2 is LQKENI. The CDR3 sequence is 14 residues long. The variable domain in full, with the rest retrieved from reference TRBV18 and TRBJ1-1, is NAGVMQNPRHLVRRRGQEARLRCSPMKGHSHVYWYRQLPEEGLKFMVYLQKENIIDESGMPKERFSAEFPKEGPSILRIQQVVRGDSAAYFCASRVGQLNTEAFFGQGTRLTVV.

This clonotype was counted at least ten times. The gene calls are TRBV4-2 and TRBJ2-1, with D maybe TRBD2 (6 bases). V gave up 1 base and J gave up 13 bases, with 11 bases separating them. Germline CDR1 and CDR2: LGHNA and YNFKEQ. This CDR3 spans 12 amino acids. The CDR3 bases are TGTGCCAGCAGCCAAGTGTCCGGGAGTCAGTTCTTC. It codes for CASSQVSGSQFF.

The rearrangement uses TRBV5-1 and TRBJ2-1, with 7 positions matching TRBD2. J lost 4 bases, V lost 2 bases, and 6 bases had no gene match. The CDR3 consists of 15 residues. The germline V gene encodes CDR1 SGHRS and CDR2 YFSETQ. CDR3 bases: TGCGCCAGCAGCTTAGGCGCGGGGGAGTACAATGAGCAGTTCTTC. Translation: CASSLGAGEYNEQFF.

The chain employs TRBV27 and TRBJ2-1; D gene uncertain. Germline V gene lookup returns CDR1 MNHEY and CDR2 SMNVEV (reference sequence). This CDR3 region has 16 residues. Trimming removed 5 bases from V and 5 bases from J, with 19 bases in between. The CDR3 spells CASSLPRPRVDNEQFF. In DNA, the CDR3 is TGTGCCAGCAGTCTCCCTCGCCCTAGGGTTGACAATGAGCAGTTCTTC.

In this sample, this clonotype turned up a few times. The CDR3 is CATSKGTPADTQYF. CDR3 nucleotide sequence: TGTGCCACCAGTAAGGGGACCCCGGCAGATACGCAGTATTTT. The chain links TRBV24-1 to TRBJ2-3; D is possibly TRBD1 or TRBD2 (5 bases each). This CDR3 region has 14 residues. V gave up 6 bases and J gave up 4 bases, with 13 bases separating them. The V gene's germline CDR1 is KGHDR and CDR2 SFDVKD.

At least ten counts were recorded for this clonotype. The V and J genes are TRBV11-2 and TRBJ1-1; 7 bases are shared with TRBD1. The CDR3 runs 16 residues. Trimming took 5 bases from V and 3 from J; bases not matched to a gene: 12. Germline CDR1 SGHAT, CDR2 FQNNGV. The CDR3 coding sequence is TGTGCCAGCAGCGGATGGACAGGCCCCGGGTACACTGAAGCTTTCTTT. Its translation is CASSGWTGPGYTEAFF.

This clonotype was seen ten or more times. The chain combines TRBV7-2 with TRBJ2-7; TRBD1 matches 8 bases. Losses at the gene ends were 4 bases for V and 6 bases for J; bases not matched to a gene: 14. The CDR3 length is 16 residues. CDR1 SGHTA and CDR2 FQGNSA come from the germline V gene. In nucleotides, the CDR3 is TGTGCCAGCAGCTCTGCTTCGAGGACAGGGATTGGCGAGCAGTACTTC. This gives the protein CASSSASRTGIGEQYF.

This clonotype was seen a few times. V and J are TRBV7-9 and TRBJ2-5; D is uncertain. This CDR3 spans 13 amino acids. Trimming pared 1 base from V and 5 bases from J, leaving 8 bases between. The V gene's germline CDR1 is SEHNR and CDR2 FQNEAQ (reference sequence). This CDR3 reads CASSLEGMETQYF. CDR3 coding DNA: TGTGCCAGCAGCTTAGAGGGAATGGAGACCCAGTACTTC.

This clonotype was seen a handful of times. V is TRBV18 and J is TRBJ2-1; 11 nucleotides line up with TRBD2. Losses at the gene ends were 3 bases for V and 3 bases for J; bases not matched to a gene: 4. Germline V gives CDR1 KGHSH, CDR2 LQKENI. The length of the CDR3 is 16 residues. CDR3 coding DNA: TGTGCCAGCTCACCCGGGACTAGCGGATTCTACAATGAGCAGTTCTTC. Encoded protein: CASSPGTSGFYNEQFF.